Listed below are T cell receptor beta chains from one sample, sequenced in a study of response to subunit inactivated influenza vaccine. Each CDR3 protein is one row after TCRdb ran MiXCR on the RT-PCR reads. There are roughly 700,000 distinct CDR3 sequences in the sample; around 14% occur only once, and 9.5% to 13% lies in the top ten. The sample consisted of PBMCs from blood, taken 11 to 12 days after vaccination. All receptors come from a man aged 50-60 years who received an inactivated influenza vaccine. Both conserved end residues are part of each CDR3. D genes are given only for firm matches. Where a row states a size, it is once, few, many or the class of an expanded clone; other rows omit it.

CDR3 DNA: TGTGCCAGCTCACCACGTCAGAAAGAGACCCAGTACTTC
CDR3 protein: CASSPRQKETQYF
V gene: TRBV18
D gene: .
J gene: TRBJ2-5
clone size: few

CDR3 DNA: TGCAGCGTGAATTTCGGACAGGGCGAGGGGTACTTC
CDR3 protein: CSVNFGQGEGYF
V gene: TRBV29-1
D gene: TRBD1
J gene: TRBJ2-7
clone size: many

CDR3 DNA: TGTGCCAGCAGTTACTCCCCCGGGACTAGCGGGAGAGATACGCAGTATTTT
CDR3 protein: CASSYSPGTSGRDTQYF
V gene: TRBV6-2/TRBV6-3
D gene: TRBD2
J gene: TRBJ2-3
clone size: few

CDR3 DNA: TGCAGCGTTGGCGACAACACAGATACGCAGTATTTT
CDR3 protein: CSVGDNTDTQYF
V gene: TRBV29-1
D gene: .
J gene: TRBJ2-3
clone size: .

CDR3 DNA: TGCAGCGTTCGGGACACAGTAGAGACCCAGTACTTC
CDR3 protein: CSVRDTVETQYF
V gene: TRBV29-1
D gene: .
J gene: TRBJ2-5
clone size: few

CDR3 DNA: TGCGCCAGCAGCGCGACAGGGCCGAACTATGGCTACACCTTC
CDR3 protein: CASSATGPNYGYTF
V gene: TRBV5-1
D gene: TRBD1
J gene: TRBJ1-2
clone size: .

CDR3 DNA: TGTGCCAGCAGCCGGGAGAGGGCGAAAGATACGCAGTATTTT
CDR3 protein: CASSRERAKDTQYF
V gene: TRBV14
D gene: .
J gene: TRBJ2-3
clone size: .

CDR3 DNA: TGTGCCAGCAGGGGTGTTGGTGGCTACACCTTC
CDR3 protein: CASRGVGGYTF
V gene: TRBV7-2
D gene: .
J gene: TRBJ1-2
clone size: .

CDR3 DNA: TGCAGTGCAAACGACAGGGGAACCGGGGAGCTGTTTTTT
CDR3 protein: CSANDRGTGELFF
V gene: TRBV20-1
D gene: TRBD1
J gene: TRBJ2-2
clone size: few

CDR3 DNA: TGTGCCAGCAGCTCAAGCCCCCTCACTAGCGGCACCTCCTACAATGAGCAGTTCTTC
CDR3 protein: CASSSSPLTSGTSYNEQFF
V gene: TRBV11-1
D gene: TRBD2
J gene: TRBJ2-1
clone size: .

CDR3 DNA: TGTGCCAGCAGCTTAGACAGGGCGAAGTACTTC
CDR3 protein: CASSLDRAKYF
V gene: TRBV11-2
D gene: .
J gene: TRBJ2-7
clone size: .

CDR3 DNA: TGTGCCAGCAGCCTAGGTAGACTAGCGGGAGGTCGGGGAGAGACCCAGTACTTC
CDR3 protein: CASSLGRLAGGRGETQYF
V gene: TRBV11-1
D gene: TRBD2
J gene: TRBJ2-5
clone size: .

CDR3 DNA: TGCAGCGTTTACGGTCGGGGGGGACAGGGGAGGAGTGAGACCCAGTACTTC
CDR3 protein: CSVYGRGGQGRSETQYF
V gene: TRBV29-1
D gene: TRBD1
J gene: TRBJ2-5
clone size: .

CDR3 DNA: TGTGCCAGCAGTTCTGGGGGCCTTCCCCTCTACGAGCAGTACTTC
CDR3 protein: CASSSGGLPLYEQYF
V gene: TRBV2
D gene: .
J gene: TRBJ2-7
clone size: .

CDR3 DNA: TGTGCCAGCAGTTTGGGACAGAGCACTGAAGCTTTCTTT
CDR3 protein: CASSLGQSTEAFF
V gene: TRBV27
D gene: TRBD1
J gene: TRBJ1-1
clone size: .

CDR3 DNA: TGTGCCACCAGCAGAGCGGACGGAGCAAAGAACTTC
CDR3 protein: CATSRADGAKNF
V gene: TRBV15
D gene: .
J gene: TRBJ2-7
clone size: few

CDR3 DNA: TGTGCCAGCAGTTACATCCTTCCACGGCCCGGACAGGACACCGGGGAGCTGTTTTTT
CDR3 protein: CASSYILPRPGQDTGELFF
V gene: TRBV12-3/TRBV12-4
D gene: TRBD1
J gene: TRBJ2-2
clone size: .

CDR3 DNA: TGCGCCAGCAGCCCAGGGGAACATCAGCCCCAGCATTTT
CDR3 protein: CASSPGEHQPQHF
V gene: TRBV4-3
D gene: .
J gene: TRBJ1-5
clone size: few

CDR3 DNA: TGCGCCAGCAGCTTGTCTGTCCACGGAGAGACCCAGTACTTC
CDR3 protein: CASSLSVHGETQYF
V gene: TRBV5-1
D gene: .
J gene: TRBJ2-5
clone size: .

CDR3 DNA: TGTGCCATCAGTGAGCCGGGACAGGGGATGAGCTCCTACGAGCAGTACTTC
CDR3 protein: CAISEPGQGMSSYEQYF
V gene: TRBV10-3
D gene: TRBD1
J gene: TRBJ2-7
clone size: .

CDR3 DNA: TGTGCCAGCAGCCCTATTAAGGGACAGGGTTCCCACGAGCAGTACTTC
CDR3 protein: CASSPIKGQGSHEQYF
V gene: TRBV7-8
D gene: TRBD1
J gene: TRBJ2-7
clone size: few

CDR3 DNA: TGTGCCAGCAGTTTGGGCGTACCGGGGACCCAGTACTTC
CDR3 protein: CASSLGVPGTQYF
V gene: TRBV12-3/TRBV12-4
D gene: .
J gene: TRBJ2-5
clone size: many

CDR3 DNA: TGTGCCACCAGCAAACAGGGATACGAGCAGTACTTC
CDR3 protein: CATSKQGYEQYF
V gene: TRBV15
D gene: .
J gene: TRBJ2-7
clone size: .

CDR3 DNA: TGTGCCAGCAGTGCGGGGTTACAAGAGACCCAGTACTTC
CDR3 protein: CASSAGLQETQYF
V gene: TRBV12-3/TRBV12-4
D gene: .
J gene: TRBJ2-5
clone size: many

CDR3 DNA: TGTGCCAGCAGACTAGCGGCAAACACAGATACGCAGTATTTT
CDR3 protein: CASRLAANTDTQYF
V gene: TRBV6-1
D gene: TRBD2
J gene: TRBJ2-3
clone size: few

CDR3 DNA: TGTGCCAGCAGCACACAGGGGGCTGAAGATACGCAGTATTTT
CDR3 protein: CASSTQGAEDTQYF
V gene: TRBV28
D gene: TRBD1
J gene: TRBJ2-3
clone size: .

CDR3 DNA: TGTGCCAGCAGTCCCGGACTAGCGGGGAGGACCTTTTCCTACGAGCAGTACTTC
CDR3 protein: CASSPGLAGRTFSYEQYF
V gene: TRBV27
D gene: TRBD2
J gene: TRBJ2-7
clone size: .

CDR3 DNA: TGTGCCAGCAGTCAAAATGGGTATGGCTACACCTTC
CDR3 protein: CASSQNGYGYTF
V gene: TRBV6-2/TRBV6-3
D gene: .
J gene: TRBJ1-2
clone size: .

CDR3 DNA: TGCGCCAGCAGCTTGGAAGTCCGTTACTCACGGGAAAACACTGAAGCTTTCTTT
CDR3 protein: CASSLEVRYSRENTEAFF
V gene: TRBV5-1
D gene: .
J gene: TRBJ1-1
clone size: once

CDR3 DNA: TGTGCCAGCAGCTTTTCAGGGATATGGACAGATACGCAGTATTTT
CDR3 protein: CASSFSGIWTDTQYF
V gene: TRBV7-2
D gene: .
J gene: TRBJ2-3
clone size: few